This T cell receptor (beta chain) comes out of a study of post-analysis software for immune sequencing data. Built from TCR beta cDNA, the libraries had unique molecular identifiers in them. Via MiXCR, TCRdb re-called the PCR reads, giving one row per CDR3 protein. The table shows around 770,000 distinct CDR3 sequences, with 40% to 55% occurring only once. This clonotype turned up a few times. As yet, its antigen is unknown. The CDR3 spans 13 residues. V lost 5 bases, J lost 8 bases, and 13 bases lay in between. Study conclusions and caveats: Comparison with controls showed significantly lower normalized Chao1 diversity in multiple sclerosis patients. In patients, five or six TRBV segments were more frequent than in controls, with TRBV5-6, TRBV5-1 and TRBV20-1 among them.

The receptor was isolated from a girl under 18 with multiple sclerosis. The sample taken for sequencing was blood. The chain is built from TRBV12-3 or TRBV12-4 and TRBJ2-1; D assignment may be TRBD1 or TRBD2 (5 bases each). The CDR3 nucleotides read TGTGCCAGCAGTGGTCAGGGACGGGATGAGCAGTTCTTC. Its protein is CASSGQGRDEQFF.